The 22 T cell receptor beta chains presented below share a single source sample, sequenced in a study of blood T cell repertoires in COVID-19. Repertoires were generated with immunoSEQ multiplex PCR, while TCRdb's copy carries only in-frame clones and drops some. The table includes roughly 440,000 clones, about 87% detected once. Input material: peripheral blood. Receptors originate from a woman between 50 and 59 years old with COVID-19, enrolled during active disease.

The V gene is TRBV28, the J gene TRBJ1-3, with D hard to call. The CDR3 covers 15 residues. Looked up from germline, CDR1 is MDHEN and CDR2 is SYDVKM. The V gene lost 6 bases and the J gene lost 7 bases, with 19 bases spanning the gap. CDR3 bases: TGTGCCAGCAGCCCAGGAGGGCCTCAGCCGAACACCATATATTTT. The encoded protein is CASSPGGPQPNTIYF.

The V call is TRBV2, the J call TRBJ1-1; D is unclear. Trimming stripped 5 bases from V and 4 bases from J, with 14 bases between. Germline loops: CDR1 SNHLY, CDR2 FYNNEI. This CDR3 has 14 residues. CDR3 protein: CASSIVQTGTEAFF. The CDR3 DNA follows: TGTGCCAGCAGTATAGTCCAGACGGGCACTGAAGCTTTCTTT.

This rearrangement joins TRBV18 to TRBJ2-7; 8 nucleotides line up with TRBD1. Germline lookup yields CDR1 KGHSH and CDR2 LQKENI. The CDR3 spans 14 residues. V gave up 0 bases and J gave up 2 bases; unmatched junction bases: 0. CDR3 in amino acids: CASSPPTGAYEQYF. The CDR3 coding sequence is TGTGCCAGCTCACCACCGACAGGGGCCTACGAGCAGTACTTC.

This clone is a singleton in its sample. The V gene is TRBV5-1, the J gene TRBJ2-3; a possible D gene is TRBD2 (6 bases). The V and J ends lost 8 bases and 2 bases respectively, with 15 bases between them. In germline, CDR1 is SGHRS, CDR2 YFSETQ. This CDR3 is built from 14 residues. CDR3 nucleotide sequence: TGCGCCAGTAGACTACTAGCTGACACAGATACGCAGTATTTT. Protein sequence: CASRLLADTDTQYF. Full variable domain (remainder filled in from reference TRBV5-1 and TRBJ2-3): KAGVTQTPRYLIKTRGQQVTLSCSPISGHRSVSWYQQTPGQGLQFLFEYFSETQRNKGNFPGRFSGRQFSNSRSEMNVSTLELGDSALYLCASRLLADTDTQYFGPGTRLTVL.

V and J are TRBV5-1 and TRBJ1-2; 7 positions agree with TRBD1. CDR1 SGHRS and CDR2 YFSETQ come from the germline V gene. CDR3 length: 13 residues. Trimming cost V 4 bases and J 6 bases; bases outside gene matches: 6. The CDR3 DNA sequence: TGCGCCAGCAGCCGGGACAGTACCCATGGCTACACCTTC. Protein product: CASSRDSTHGYTF.

In its sample, this clone was seen once. The chain combines TRBV30 with TRBJ1-4, with a weak D call TRBD1 (5 bases). Trimming took 1 base from V and 4 from J, leaving 10 bases between them. Germline loops: CDR1 GTSNPN, CDR2 SVGIG (reference sequence). The CDR3 runs 14 residues. CDR3: CAWSGGGYNEKLFF. For the CDR3, the DNA is TGTGCCTGGAGTGGGGGGGGATATAATGAAAAACTGTTTTTT.

The chain combines TRBV4-2 with TRBJ1-4; TRBD1 aligns across 7 bases. Per the germline V gene, CDR1 is LGHNA and CDR2 is YNFKEQ. The J segment lost 8 bases and the V segment lost 4 bases, leaving 7 bases of the junction unmatched. This CDR3 region has 14 residues. The CDR3 here is CASSPRGFAEKLFF. The DNA for the CDR3 is TGTGCCAGCAGCCCCAGGGGGTTTGCCGAAAAACTGTTTTTT.

This clone was picked up one time. The chain is built from TRBV6-1 and TRBJ1-2; 9 bases agree with TRBD1. This CDR3 has 16 residues. CDR1 and CDR2 (germline): MNHNS, SASEGT. J gave up 8 bases and V 4 bases, and 14 bases lay outside the gene matches. The CDR3 region is CASSGGQGRVLGGYTF. In DNA, the CDR3 is TGTGCCAGCAGTGGGGGACAGGGAAGGGTACTAGGAGGCTACACCTTC.

This chain joins TRBV24-1 and TRBJ1-2; 8 bases are a match to TRBD1. Germline V gene lookup returns CDR1 KGHDR and CDR2 SFDVKD. The CDR3 sequence is 17 residues long. The trim removed 4 bases at V and 3 bases at J, leaving 12 bases unmatched. In DNA, the CDR3 is TGTGCCACCAGTGACAGTAGGAGACAGGGGAAGCACTATGGCTACACCTTC. Translating gives CATSDSRRQGKHYGYTF.

V is TRBV7-8 and J is TRBJ1-2; 8 bases match TRBD1. Germline V gene sequence: CDR1 SGHVS, CDR2 FQNEAQ. V trimming: 6 bases; J trimming: 9 bases; junction bases outside the gene matches: 9. The CDR3 length is 13 residues. CDR3: CASSSDRANSYTF. Written as DNA, the CDR3 is TGTGCCAGCAGTTCGGACAGGGCAAACAGCTACACCTTC.

The chain has TRBV12-3 or TRBV12-4 and TRBJ1-1; D is undetermined. Deletions cut 1 base from V and 4 bases from J, with 7 bases between. The CDR3 runs to 13 residues. DNA for the CDR3: TGTGCCAGCAGTTTAGTATCGGGCACTGAAGCTTTCTTT. Protein sequence: CASSLVSGTEAFF.

This clone was detected only once. The chain recombines TRBV7-9 with TRBJ2-4; 7 bases align to TRBD2. V lost 5 bases, J lost 1 base, and 14 bases stayed unmatched. This CDR3 has 18 residues. The germline V gene encodes CDR1 SEHNR and CDR2 FQNEAQ (reference sequence). The CDR3 is CASSDGLIGSGAKNIQYF. The CDR3 nucleotides read TGTGCCAGCAGCGACGGACTGATCGGTAGCGGGGCCAAAAACATTCAGTACTTC. Full variable domain (remainder filled in from reference TRBV7-9 and TRBJ2-4): DTGVSQNPRHKITKRGQNVTFRCDPISEHNRLYWYRQTLGQGPEFLTYFQNEAQLEKSRLLSDRFSAERPKGSFSTLEIQRTEQGDSAMYLCASSDGLIGSGAKNIQYFGAGTRLSVL.

This clone was detected a few times. CDR3 in amino acids: CASSLVGRNQPQHF. DNA of the CDR3: TGTGCCAGCAGCTTAGTTGGCAGAAATCAGCCCCAGCATTTT. The chain joins TRBV11-2 to TRBJ1-5; no clear D gene. Trimming shortened V by 1 base and J by 4 bases, and 8 bases separated the two germline ends. The CDR3 runs to 14 residues. Germline V lookup: CDR1 SGHAT, CDR2 FQNNGV.

This clone has a handful of counts. The chain uses TRBV19 and TRBJ1-1; D gene uncertain. The CDR3 consists of 11 residues. CDR1 LNHDA and CDR2 SQIVND come from the germline V gene (reference sequence). Trimming cost V 10 bases and J 6 bases, with 12 bases left between them. Here the CDR3 reads CATVGDAEAFF. The CDR3 nucleotides read TGTGCCACCGTGGGAGACGCTGAAGCTTTCTTT.

This chain joins TRBV5-1 and TRBJ2-2; D is ambiguous. The CDR3 spans 14 residues. The V and J ends lost 4 bases and 5 bases respectively, with 12 bases between them. CDR1 is SGHRS and CDR2 is YFSETQ in the germline V gene. For the CDR3, the DNA is TGCGCCAGCAGCCGACCTCCAGGAACCGGGGAGCTGTTTTTT. Its translation is CASSRPPGTGELFF.

Concerning this clone: The same CDR3 also results from other DNA sequences found in this sample. This chain joins TRBV3-1 (or the pseudogene TRBV3-2) and TRBJ1-1; D is uncertain. In germline, CDR1 is LGHDT, CDR2 YNNKEL (reference sequence). V lost 1 base and J lost 0, with 6 bases in between. The CDR3 totals 14 residues. The CDR3 loop is CASSQGGLNTEAFF. The CDR3 DNA reads as TGTGCCAGCAGCCAAGGAGGATTGAACACTGAAGCTTTCTTT.

The gene calls are TRBV7-2 and TRBJ2-3, with TRBD2 matching over 7 bases. Looked up from germline, CDR1 is SGHTA and CDR2 is FQGNSA. The CDR3 spans 15 residues. V shed 8 bases, J shed 2 bases, and the junction held 10 bases outside the gene matches. In nucleotides, the CDR3 is TGTGCCAGCGCGCCCCAAGCGGGGCTCACAGATACGCAGTATTTT. It is translated as CASAPQAGLTDTQYF.

The CDR3: CASSERHSGANVLTF. The CDR3 DNA reads as TGTGCCAGCAGTGAAAGACACTCTGGGGCCAACGTCCTGACTTTC. The J gene is TRBJ2-6, the V gene TRBV6-1; D gene uncertain. The CDR3 consists of 15 residues. Per germline, CDR1 MNHNS and CDR2 SASEGT. Deletions cut 2 bases from V and 0 bases from J, with 5 bases between.

The chain uses TRBV12-3 or TRBV12-4 and TRBJ2-7, with D tentatively TRBD1 (6 bases). Deletions cut 3 bases from V and 5 bases from J, with 11 bases between. There are 13 residues in the CDR3. This chain's CDR3 is CASSFGQTHEQYF. The CDR3, as DNA: TGTGCCAGCAGTTTTGGACAGACCCACGAGCAGTACTTC.

The V gene is TRBV11-2, the J gene TRBJ2-1, with 7 bases identical to TRBD2. The CDR3 consists of 11 residues. The trim removed 4 bases at V and 9 bases at J, leaving 0 bases unmatched. Germline V gene sequence: CDR1 SGHAT, CDR2 FQNNGV. The CDR3 DNA reads as TGTGCCAGCAGCTCGGGGGGTGAGCAGTTCTTC. It encodes CASSSGGEQFF.

This chain connects TRBV11-2 to TRBJ2-5, with TRBD1 identical over 9 bases. This CDR3 region has 15 residues. Losses at the gene ends were 4 bases for V and 5 bases for J; bases not matched to a gene: 8. The germline CDR1 and CDR2 sequences are SGHAT and FQNNGV. CDR3: CASSSWGQGGETQYF. CDR3 bases: TGTGCCAGCAGCTCATGGGGACAGGGTGGGGAGACCCAGTACTTC.

The rearrangement joins TRBV5-6 to TRBJ1-2, with a possible D match to TRBD1 (5 bases). Germline values: CDR1 SGHDT, CDR2 YYEEEE. V was trimmed by 0 bases and J by 5 bases, leaving 11 bases between them. The CDR3 extends over 14 amino acids. The CDR3 DNA reads as TGTGCCAGCAGCTTGGACAGGAGATCATATGGCTACACCTTC. Translated, it gives CASSLDRRSYGYTF.